The source of this T cell receptor beta chain is a study of OX40 agonist ivuxolimab in advanced cancers. Study-wide context: Ivuxolimab was a fully human IgG2 agonistic monoclonal antibody targeting the costimulatory receptor OX40 (CD134). Intravenous ivuxolimab was administered to patients every 2 weeks at six dose levels: 0.01, 0.1, 0.3, 1.5, 3 and 10 mg/kg. Among the roughly 52 dose-escalation patients, roughly 20 had hepatocellular carcinoma, 15 or so melanoma, 9 renal cell carcinoma and 9 head and neck cancer. The dose-escalation cohort was 82.7% male with a mean age of around 64 years, ranging from 23 to 79. Patients were allowed to have had prior anti-PD-1, anti-PD-L1 or anti-CTLA-4 therapy, and around 41% of the dose-escalation patients had previously received checkpoint inhibitors. Partial responses were achieved by three dose-escalation patients, of whom one had hepatocellular carcinoma and two had cutaneous melanoma. Peripheral TCRbeta sequencing was intended to test whether TCR sequence diversity was altered and clonal T-cell expansion was caused by ivuxolimab. The paper describes the monotherapy dose-escalation part (N of about 47 patients) of the phase I trial of ivuxolimab.

Results the study describes overall, beyond this receptor: Partial responders in the 0.1-3.0 mg/kg groups had among the lowest normalized peripheral clonal expansion, especially among CD8+ T cells. Clonal expansion of both CD4+ and CD8+ blood T cells was observed from baseline to week 6 at doses 0.1 to 3.0 mg/kg. Which antigens the clonally expanded peripheral T cells were specific for was not determined. After ivuxolimab, expanded clones were on average more numerous among CD8+ T cells than among CD4+ T cells. Low levels of normalized T-cell clonal expansion were also seen in some nonresponding patients.

For sequencing of the TCRbeta CDR3 region, genomic DNA was extracted from the sorted cells. The immunoSEQ Assay was used to sequence the TCRbeta CDR3 regions. TCRdb mirrors the immuneACCESS table, restricted to in-frame sequences. Some clones are absent from its copies; in checked studies, under half trace to an unresolved V gene, and the reason for the others is unknown. Within this sample are 55,000 to 65,000 clones, with about 85% of them counted one time only. In total, the top ten clones hold approximately 4% of the sample. The trial excluded patients who had a history of autoimmune disease or who were on systemic immunosuppression. Peripheral blood for TCR sequencing was collected from all dose cohorts at baseline, on cycle 4 day 1, and on cycle 7 day 1. The samples were taken from a phase I, first-in-human, multicenter, open-label dose-escalation trial of ivuxolimab. Adults with locally advanced or metastatic melanoma, renal cell carcinoma, hepatocellular carcinoma or head and neck squamous cell carcinoma were enrolled in the trial. Before TCR sequencing, CD4+ and CD8+ T cells were separately sorted from peripheral blood.

Details on this clone: No antigen is known for it. Base quality data are lacking; no much larger clone is found one base away.

The CDR3 holds 15 amino acids from the cysteine to the phenylalanine. Of the read, only the CDR3 DNA is kept; its 45 bases are in frame from base 1. V is cut by 5 bases and J by 2 bases, and the space between the germline ends is 15 bases. The germline V gene (reference sequence) provides CDR1 MNHNY and CDR2 SVGAGI. The receptor chain draws on TRBV6-6 and TRBJ1-2, with a tentative D gene TRBD1 over 6 matching bases. The material was CD4+ or CD8+ T cells sorted from blood, obtained in a trial of the OX40 agonist ivuxolimab. The receptor's source is an adult with an advanced solid tumor such as melanoma, head and neck, liver or kidney cancer. The CDR3 protein sequence reads: CASSVSSQGNYGYTF. The nucleotides read TGTGCCAGCAGTGTCTCCTCACAGGGAAACTATGGCTACACCTTC.